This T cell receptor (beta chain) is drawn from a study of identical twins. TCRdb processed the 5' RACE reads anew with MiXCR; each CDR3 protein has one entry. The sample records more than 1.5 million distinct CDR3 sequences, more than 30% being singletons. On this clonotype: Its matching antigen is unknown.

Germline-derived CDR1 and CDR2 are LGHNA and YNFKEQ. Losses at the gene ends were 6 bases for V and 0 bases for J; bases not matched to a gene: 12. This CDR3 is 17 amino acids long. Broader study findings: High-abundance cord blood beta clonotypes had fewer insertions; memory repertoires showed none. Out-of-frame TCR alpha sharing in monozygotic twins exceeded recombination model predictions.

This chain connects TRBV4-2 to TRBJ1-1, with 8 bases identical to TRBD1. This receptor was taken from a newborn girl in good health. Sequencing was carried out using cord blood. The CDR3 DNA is TGTGCCAGCAGGGAGAGACAGGGGCCCAATATGAACACTGAAGCTTTCTTT. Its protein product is CASRERQGPNMNTEAFF.